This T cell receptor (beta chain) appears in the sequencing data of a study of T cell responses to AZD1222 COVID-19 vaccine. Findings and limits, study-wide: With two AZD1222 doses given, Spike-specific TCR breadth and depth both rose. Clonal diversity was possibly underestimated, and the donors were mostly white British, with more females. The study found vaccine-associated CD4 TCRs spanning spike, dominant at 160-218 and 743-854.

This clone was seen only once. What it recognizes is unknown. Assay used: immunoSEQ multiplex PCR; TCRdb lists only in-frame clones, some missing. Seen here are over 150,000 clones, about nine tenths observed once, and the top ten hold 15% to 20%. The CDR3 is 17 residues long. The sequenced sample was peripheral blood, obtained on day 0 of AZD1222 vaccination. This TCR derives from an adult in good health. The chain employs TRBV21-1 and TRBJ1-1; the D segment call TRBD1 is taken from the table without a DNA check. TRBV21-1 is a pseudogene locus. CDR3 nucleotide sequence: TGTGCCAGCAGCGCTCGGGTGACAGGGGGGATGAACACTGAAGCTTTCTTT. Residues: CASSARVTGGMNTEAFF.